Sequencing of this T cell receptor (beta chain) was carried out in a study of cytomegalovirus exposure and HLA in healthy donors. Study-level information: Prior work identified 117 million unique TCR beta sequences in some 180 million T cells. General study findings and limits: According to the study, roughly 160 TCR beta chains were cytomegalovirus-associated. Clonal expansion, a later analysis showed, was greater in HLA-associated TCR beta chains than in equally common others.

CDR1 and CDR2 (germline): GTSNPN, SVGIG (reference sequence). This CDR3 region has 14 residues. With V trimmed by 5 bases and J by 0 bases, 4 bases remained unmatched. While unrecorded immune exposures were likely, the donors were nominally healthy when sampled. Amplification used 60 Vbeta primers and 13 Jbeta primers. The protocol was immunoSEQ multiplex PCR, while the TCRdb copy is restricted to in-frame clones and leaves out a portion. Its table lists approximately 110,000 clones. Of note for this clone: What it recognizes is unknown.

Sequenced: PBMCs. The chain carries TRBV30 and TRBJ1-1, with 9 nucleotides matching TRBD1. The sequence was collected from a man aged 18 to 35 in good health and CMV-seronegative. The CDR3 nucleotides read TGTGCCTGGGGGACAGGGTTTATGAACACTGAAGCTTTCTTT. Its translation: CAWGTGFMNTEAFF.